This TCR beta chain stems from a study of cytomegalovirus exposure and HLA in healthy donors. Study results and limitations: For TCR beta chains, V- and J-gene trimming was later linked to a missense DCLRE1C variant. HLA allele associations emerged for about 16,000 TCR beta sequences in a later analysis, at 0.05 false discovery rate.

The primer mix had 60 Vbeta and 13 Jbeta primers. Libraries were prepared by immunoSEQ multiplex PCR; TCRdb keeps only in-frame clonotypes and omits some of them. The repertoire holds under 200,000 clones, with roughly 73% as singletons. The germline V gene has CDR1 SEHNR and CDR2 FQNEAQ (reference sequence). CDR3 length: 14 residues. V gave up 3 bases and J gave up 5 bases, with 10 bases separating them. Regarding this clone: Antigen: not known.

The rearrangement links TRBV7-9 to TRBJ1-4; D is perhaps TRBD1 (6 bases). This receptor was obtained from a male donor in good health and CMV-seronegative. The sequencing sample was made of PBMCs. CDR3 protein: CASSFRGRNEKLFF. The CDR3 bases are TGTGCCAGCAGCTTCAGGGGCCGGAATGAAAAACTGTTTTTT.